This T cell receptor (beta chain) came from a study of cytomegalovirus exposure and HLA in healthy donors. Study-wide results and caveats: CMV serostatus stood as the only immune exposure information on hand.

The germline CDR1 and CDR2 sequences are MGHRA and YSYEKL. Trimming cost V 1 base and J 2 bases, with 18 bases left between them. This CDR3 spans 17 amino acids. On this clone: Its specificity is not known.

Primers for the PCR totalled 60 Vbeta and 13 Jbeta. Measured with immunoSEQ multiplex PCR; TCRdb has only the in-frame clones, and not every one. The sample includes about 94,000 clones, more than 75% of them seen just once. The chain employs TRBV4-1 and TRBJ2-7; weak D call: TRBD1 (6 bases). Specimen: PBMCs. This receptor was identified in a human donor in good health. CDR3 in amino acids: CASSQAEYRDKPYEQYF. CDR3 DNA sequence: TGCGCCAGCAGCCAAGCTGAGTACCGGGACAAACCCTACGAGCAGTACTTC.